The T cell receptor (beta chain) under discussion was sequenced for a study of control samples from healthy donors and cancer patients. This clone was seen a handful of times. Per the germline V gene, CDR1 is PRHDT and CDR2 is FYEKMQ (reference sequence). The V and J ends lost 4 bases and 1 base respectively, with 1 base between them. The CDR3 consists of 12 residues. Assay: immunoSEQ multiplex PCR; the TCRdb copy retains only in-frame clones and omits some. The table shows fewer than 80,000 clones, with 90% occurring only once. The receptor was derived from a man aged 55 to 69 with colorectal cancer. The chain couples TRBV13 to TRBJ2-2, with D hard to call. Sequencing was carried out using PBMCs. The chain's CDR3 is CASSWNTGELFF. The CDR3 DNA follows: TGTGCCAGCAGCTGGAACACCGGGGAGCTGTTTTTT.